The rows below give T cell receptor beta chains drawn from one sample of a study of blood T cell repertoires in COVID-19. Repertoires were generated with immunoSEQ multiplex PCR, while TCRdb's copy carries only in-frame clones and drops some. Among around 180,000 clones listed, around 85% were seen once. Specimen: peripheral blood. The receptor set was obtained from a woman of 80 years or more with acute or convalescent COVID-19. Each CDR3 is given with its conserved first and last residue. The D gene is left open where the match is weak. Clone size is shown for a subset of rows, as once, few, many or a class of expanded clone.

once	TRBV2	.	TRBJ1-3	CASSFRGSGNTIYF
.	TRBV5-6	TRBD1	TRBJ2-1	CASSWGEGQGLHEQFF
.	TRBV19	TRBD1	TRBJ1-2	CASSRDSLYLGYTF
.	TRBV5-6	.	TRBJ2-1	CASSARLNEQFF
.	TRBV5-6	.	TRBJ1-2	CASSLGEVYGYTF
.	TRBV5-1	TRBD1	TRBJ2-1	CASSLGGQRLNEQFF
.	TRBV29-1	.	TRBJ1-2	CSVEEGAGEVGGYTF
few	TRBV5-4	TRBD1	TRBJ1-2	CASSLTRTGGGYTF
.	TRBV20-1	.	TRBJ2-1	CSASVTVYNEQFF
.	TRBV27	TRBD1	TRBJ1-2	CASGLLDREGYTF
.	TRBV5-4	TRBD2	TRBJ2-3	CASSTKAGADTDTQYF
.	TRBV4-2	TRBD2	TRBJ2-7	CASSPGGSGSSYEQYF
few	TRBV6-5	.	TRBJ1-5	CASKNPLGPQHF
.	TRBV5-6	TRBD1	TRBJ2-5	CASRYSGTGPMGETQYF
once	TRBV6-5	.	TRBJ1-5	CASSYSPGFGPQHF
.	TRBV5-6	TRBD2	TRBJ2-2	CASSLIPRGLSPNTGELFF
.	TRBV3-1/TRBV3-2	TRBD2	TRBJ2-5	CASSQGAGDGETQYF
.	TRBV6-5	TRBD1	TRBJ2-7	CASSQTGVSSYEQYF
.	TRBV6-6	TRBD2	TRBJ2-1	CASSSGTSGKNEQFF